The sequence of this T cell receptor (beta chain) was determined in a study of graft-versus-host responses after intestinal transplantation. Study-wide context: Recipients were given multivisceral, liver-intestinal, or isolated intestinal transplants.

J was trimmed by 1 base and V by 6 bases; bases with no gene match: 2. This CDR3 region has 13 residues. In germline, CDR1 is MNHEY, CDR2 SVGAGI. Sequencing was performed with immunoSEQ multiplex PCR; in TCRdb, only in-frame clones are kept and a portion is missing. The sample contains about 57,000 clones, over 85% of which appear only once. The source material was PBMCs, sampled 26 days after transplant. The chain is built from TRBV6-5 and TRBJ2-7; 8 bases map to TRBD2. The clonotype comes from a human patient who received an intestinal transplant, so some T cells may come from the graft donor. The CDR3 DNA follows: TGTGCCAGCAGCCGGGGGGGGTCCTACGAGCAGTACTTC. Protein: CASSRGGSYEQYF.